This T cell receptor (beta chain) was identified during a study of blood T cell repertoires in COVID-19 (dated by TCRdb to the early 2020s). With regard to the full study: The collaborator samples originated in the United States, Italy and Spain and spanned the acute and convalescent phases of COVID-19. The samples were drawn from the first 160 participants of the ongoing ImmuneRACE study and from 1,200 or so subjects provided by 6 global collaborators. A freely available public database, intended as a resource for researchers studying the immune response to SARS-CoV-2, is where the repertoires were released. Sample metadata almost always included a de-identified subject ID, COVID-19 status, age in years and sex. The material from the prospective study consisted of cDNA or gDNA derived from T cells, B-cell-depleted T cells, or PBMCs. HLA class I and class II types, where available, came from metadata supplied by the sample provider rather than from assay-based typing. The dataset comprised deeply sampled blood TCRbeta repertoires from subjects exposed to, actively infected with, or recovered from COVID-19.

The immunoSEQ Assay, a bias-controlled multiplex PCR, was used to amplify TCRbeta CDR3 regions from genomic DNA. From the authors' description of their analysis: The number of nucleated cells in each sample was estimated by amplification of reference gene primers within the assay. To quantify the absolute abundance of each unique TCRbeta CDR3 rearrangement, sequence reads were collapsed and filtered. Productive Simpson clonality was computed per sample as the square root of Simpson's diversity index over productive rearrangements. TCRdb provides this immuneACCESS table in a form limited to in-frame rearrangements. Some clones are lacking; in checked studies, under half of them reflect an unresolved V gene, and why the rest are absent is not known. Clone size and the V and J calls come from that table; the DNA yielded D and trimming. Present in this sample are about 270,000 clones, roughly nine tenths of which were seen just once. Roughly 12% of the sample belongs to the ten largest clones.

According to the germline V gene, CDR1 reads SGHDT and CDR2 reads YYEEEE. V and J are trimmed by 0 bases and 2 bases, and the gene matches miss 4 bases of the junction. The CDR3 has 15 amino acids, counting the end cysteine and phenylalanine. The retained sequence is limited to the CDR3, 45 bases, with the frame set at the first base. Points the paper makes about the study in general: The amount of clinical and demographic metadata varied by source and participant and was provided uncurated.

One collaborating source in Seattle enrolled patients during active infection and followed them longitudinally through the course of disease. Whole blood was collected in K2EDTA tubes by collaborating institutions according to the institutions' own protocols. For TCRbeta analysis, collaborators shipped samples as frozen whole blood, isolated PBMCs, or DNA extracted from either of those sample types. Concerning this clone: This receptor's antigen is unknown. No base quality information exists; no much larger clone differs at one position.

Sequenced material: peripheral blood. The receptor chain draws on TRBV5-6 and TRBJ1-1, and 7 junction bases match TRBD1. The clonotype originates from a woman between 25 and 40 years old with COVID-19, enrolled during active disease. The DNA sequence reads TGTGCCAGCAGCTTGGCCACAGGGGCTAACACTGAAGCTTTCTTT. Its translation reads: CASSLATGANTEAFF.